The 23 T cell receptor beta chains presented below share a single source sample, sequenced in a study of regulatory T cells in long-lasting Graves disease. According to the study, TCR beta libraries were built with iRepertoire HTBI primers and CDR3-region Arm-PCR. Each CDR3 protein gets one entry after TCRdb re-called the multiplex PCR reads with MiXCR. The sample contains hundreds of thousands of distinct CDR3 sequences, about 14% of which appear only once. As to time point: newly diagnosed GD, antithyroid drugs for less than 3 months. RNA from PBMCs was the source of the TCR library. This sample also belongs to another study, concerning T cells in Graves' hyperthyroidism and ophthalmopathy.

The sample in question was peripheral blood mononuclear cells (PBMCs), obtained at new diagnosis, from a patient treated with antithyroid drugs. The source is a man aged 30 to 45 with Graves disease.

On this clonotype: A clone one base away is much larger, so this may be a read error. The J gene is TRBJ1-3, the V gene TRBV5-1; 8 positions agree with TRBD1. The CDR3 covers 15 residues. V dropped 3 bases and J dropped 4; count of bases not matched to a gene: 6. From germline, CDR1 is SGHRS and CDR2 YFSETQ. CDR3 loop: CASSSSDRVGNTIYF. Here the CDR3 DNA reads TGCGCCAGCAGCTCTTCGGACAGGGTCGGAAACACCATATATTTT.

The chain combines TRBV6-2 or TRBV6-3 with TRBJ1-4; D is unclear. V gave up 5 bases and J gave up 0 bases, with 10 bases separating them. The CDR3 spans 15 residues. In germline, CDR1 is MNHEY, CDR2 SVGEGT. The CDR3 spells CASSERAATNEKLFF. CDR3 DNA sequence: TGTGCCAGCAGTGAAAGGGCAGCAACTAATGAAAAACTGTTTTTT.

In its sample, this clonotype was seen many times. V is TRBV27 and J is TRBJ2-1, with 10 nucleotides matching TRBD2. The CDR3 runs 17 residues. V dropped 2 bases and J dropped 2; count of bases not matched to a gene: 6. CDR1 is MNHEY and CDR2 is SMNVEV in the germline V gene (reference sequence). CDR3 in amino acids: CASSLGAGGPTYNEQFF. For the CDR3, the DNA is TGTGCCAGCAGTTTAGGAGCGGGAGGGCCCACCTACAATGAGCAGTTCTTC.

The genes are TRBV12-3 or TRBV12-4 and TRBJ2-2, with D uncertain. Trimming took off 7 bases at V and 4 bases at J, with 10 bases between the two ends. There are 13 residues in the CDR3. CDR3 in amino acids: CASKDGFTGELFF. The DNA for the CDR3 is TGTGCCAGCAAAGACGGTTTCACCGGGGAGCTGTTTTTT.

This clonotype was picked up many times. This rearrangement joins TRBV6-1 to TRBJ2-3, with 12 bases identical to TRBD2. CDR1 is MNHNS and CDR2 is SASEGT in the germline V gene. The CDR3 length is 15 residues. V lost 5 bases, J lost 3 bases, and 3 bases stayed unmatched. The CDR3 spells CASSRTSGMTDTQYF. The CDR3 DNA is TGTGCCAGCAGTAGGACTAGCGGGATGACAGATACGCAGTATTTT.

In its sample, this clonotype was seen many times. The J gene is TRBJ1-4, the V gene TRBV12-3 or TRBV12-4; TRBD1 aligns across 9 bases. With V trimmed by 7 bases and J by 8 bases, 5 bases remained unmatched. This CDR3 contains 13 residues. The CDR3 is CASKGQGNEKLFF. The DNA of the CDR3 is TGTGCCAGCAAGGGACAGGGAAACGAAAAACTGTTTTTT.

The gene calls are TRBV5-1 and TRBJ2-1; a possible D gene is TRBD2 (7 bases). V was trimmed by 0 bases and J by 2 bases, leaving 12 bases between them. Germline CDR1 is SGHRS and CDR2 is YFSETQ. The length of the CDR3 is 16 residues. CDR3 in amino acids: CASSLGPGGPYNEQFF. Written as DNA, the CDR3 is TGCGCCAGCAGCTTGGGCCCCGGGGGGCCCTACAATGAGCAGTTCTTC. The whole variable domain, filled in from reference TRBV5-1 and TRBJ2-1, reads KAGVTQTPRYLIKTRGQQVTLSCSPISGHRSVSWYQQTPGQGLQFLFEYFSETQRNKGNFPGRFSGRQFSNSRSEMNVSTLELGDSALYLCASSLGPGGPYNEQFFGPGTRLTVL.

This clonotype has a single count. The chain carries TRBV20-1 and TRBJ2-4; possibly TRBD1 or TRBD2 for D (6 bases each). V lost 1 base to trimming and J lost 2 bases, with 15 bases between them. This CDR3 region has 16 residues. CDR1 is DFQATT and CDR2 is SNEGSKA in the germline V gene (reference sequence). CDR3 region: CSARGTGGGPKNIQYF. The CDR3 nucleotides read TGCAGTGCTAGAGGGACTGGAGGGGGACCCAAAAACATTCAGTACTTC.

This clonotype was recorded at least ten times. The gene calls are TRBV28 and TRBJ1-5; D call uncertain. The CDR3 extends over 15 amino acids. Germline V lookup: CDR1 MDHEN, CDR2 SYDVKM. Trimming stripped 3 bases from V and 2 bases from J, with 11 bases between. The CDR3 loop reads CASSFSPGGNQPQHF. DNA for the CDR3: TGTGCCAGCAGTTTCTCACCCGGCGGCAATCAGCCCCAGCATTTT.

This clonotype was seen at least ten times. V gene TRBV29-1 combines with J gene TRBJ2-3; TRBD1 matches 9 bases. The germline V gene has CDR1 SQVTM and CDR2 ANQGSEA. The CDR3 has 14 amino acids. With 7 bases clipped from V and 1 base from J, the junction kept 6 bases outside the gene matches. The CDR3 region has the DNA TGCAGCGCGAAACGGACAGGGGGCACAGATACGCAGTATTTT. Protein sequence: CSAKRTGGTDTQYF.

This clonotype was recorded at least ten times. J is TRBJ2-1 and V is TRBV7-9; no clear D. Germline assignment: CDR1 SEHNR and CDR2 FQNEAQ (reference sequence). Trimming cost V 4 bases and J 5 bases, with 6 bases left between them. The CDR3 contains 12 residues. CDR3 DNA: TGTGCCAGCAGCTCACGGCACAATGAGCAGTTCTTC. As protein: CASSSRHNEQFF.

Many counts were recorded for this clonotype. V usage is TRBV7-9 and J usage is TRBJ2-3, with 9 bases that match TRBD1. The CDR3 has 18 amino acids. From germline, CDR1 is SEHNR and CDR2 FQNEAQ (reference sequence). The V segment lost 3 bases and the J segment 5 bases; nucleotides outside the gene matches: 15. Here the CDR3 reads CASSFVRRGGQGRDTQYF. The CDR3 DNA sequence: TGTGCCAGCAGCTTCGTTCGGCGAGGGGGACAGGGAAGAGATACGCAGTATTTT.

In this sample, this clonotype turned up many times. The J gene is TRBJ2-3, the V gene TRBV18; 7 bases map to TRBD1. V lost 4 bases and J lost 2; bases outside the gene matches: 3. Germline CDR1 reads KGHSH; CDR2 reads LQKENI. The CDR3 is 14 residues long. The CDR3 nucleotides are TGTGCCAGCTCACACAGGGGATACACAGATACGCAGTATTTT. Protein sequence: CASSHRGYTDTQYF.

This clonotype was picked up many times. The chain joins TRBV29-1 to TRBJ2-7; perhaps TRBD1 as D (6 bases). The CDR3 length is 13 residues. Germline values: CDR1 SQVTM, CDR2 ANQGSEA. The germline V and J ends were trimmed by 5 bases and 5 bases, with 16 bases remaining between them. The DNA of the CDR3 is TGCAGCGTTCCCGTTACAGGGATCAACGAGCAGTACTTC. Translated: CSVPVTGINEQYF.

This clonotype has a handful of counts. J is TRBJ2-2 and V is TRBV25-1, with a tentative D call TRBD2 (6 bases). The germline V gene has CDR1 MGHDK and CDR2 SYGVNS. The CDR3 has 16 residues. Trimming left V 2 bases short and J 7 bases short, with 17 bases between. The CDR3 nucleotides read TGTGCCAGCAGTGAAACGCGGGACTGGGTGGTCGGGGAGCTGTTTTTT. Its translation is CASSETRDWVVGELFF.

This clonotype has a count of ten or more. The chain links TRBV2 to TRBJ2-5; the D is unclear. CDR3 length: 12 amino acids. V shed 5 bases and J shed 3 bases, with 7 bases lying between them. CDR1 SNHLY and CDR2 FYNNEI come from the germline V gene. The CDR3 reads CASSWQEETQYF. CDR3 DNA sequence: TGTGCCAGCAGTTGGCAGGAAGAGACCCAGTACTTC.

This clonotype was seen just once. In DNA, the CDR3 is TGCGCCAGCAGTGAGGGGCCAGTGTATGAGCAGTTCTTC. Its translation is CASSEGPVYEQFF. The V and J genes are TRBV10-1 and TRBJ2-1; D is unresolved. The CDR3 consists of 13 residues. Per the germline V gene, CDR1 is WNHNN and CDR2 is SYGVQD (reference sequence). The V gene lost 2 bases and the J gene lost 8 bases, with 10 bases spanning the gap.

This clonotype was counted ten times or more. The CDR3 DNA is TGCAGTGCTATCGAGGACAGCTCCTACAATGAGCAGTTCTTC. This codes for CSAIEDSSYNEQFF. V is TRBV20-1 and J is TRBJ2-1; possible D gene TRBD1, 6 bases. The CDR3 spans 14 residues. V gave up 4 bases and J gave up 0 bases, with 10 bases separating them. Germline loops: CDR1 DFQATT, CDR2 SNEGSKA (reference sequence).

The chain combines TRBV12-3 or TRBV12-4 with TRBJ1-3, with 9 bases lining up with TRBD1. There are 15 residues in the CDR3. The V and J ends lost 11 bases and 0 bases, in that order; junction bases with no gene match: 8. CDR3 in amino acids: CADTRDRDSGNTIYF. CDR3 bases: TGTGCCGACACCCGGGACAGGGACTCTGGAAACACCATATATTTT.

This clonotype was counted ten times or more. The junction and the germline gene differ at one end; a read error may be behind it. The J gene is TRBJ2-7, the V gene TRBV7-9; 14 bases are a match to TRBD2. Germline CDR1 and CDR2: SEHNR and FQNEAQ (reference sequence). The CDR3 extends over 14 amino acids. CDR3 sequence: CASSLGLAGGEQYF. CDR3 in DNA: TGTGCCAGCAGTTTAGGACTAGCGGGAGGCGAGCAGTACTTC.

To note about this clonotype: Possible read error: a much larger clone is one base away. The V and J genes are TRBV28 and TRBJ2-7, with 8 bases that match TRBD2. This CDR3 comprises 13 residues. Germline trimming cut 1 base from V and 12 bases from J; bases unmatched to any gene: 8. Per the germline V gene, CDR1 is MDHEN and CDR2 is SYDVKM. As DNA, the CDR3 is TGTGCCAGCAGTTTATTCCAGCGGGAGATTCCGTACTTC. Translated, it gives CASSLFQREIPYF.

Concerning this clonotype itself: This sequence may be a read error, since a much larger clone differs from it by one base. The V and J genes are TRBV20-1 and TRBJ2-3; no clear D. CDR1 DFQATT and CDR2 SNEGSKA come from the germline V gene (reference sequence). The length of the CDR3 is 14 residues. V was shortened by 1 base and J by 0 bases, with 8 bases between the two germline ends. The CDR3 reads CSARGRTSTDTQYF. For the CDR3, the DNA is TGCAGTGCTAGAGGCAGAACTAGCACAGATACGCAGTATTTT.

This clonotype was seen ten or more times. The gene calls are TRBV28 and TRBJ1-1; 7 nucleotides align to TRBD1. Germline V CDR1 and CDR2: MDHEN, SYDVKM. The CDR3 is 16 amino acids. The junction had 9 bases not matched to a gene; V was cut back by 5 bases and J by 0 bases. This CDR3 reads CASSIGTVEMNTEAFF. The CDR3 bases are TGTGCCAGCAGTATAGGGACAGTGGAAATGAACACTGAAGCTTTCTTT.